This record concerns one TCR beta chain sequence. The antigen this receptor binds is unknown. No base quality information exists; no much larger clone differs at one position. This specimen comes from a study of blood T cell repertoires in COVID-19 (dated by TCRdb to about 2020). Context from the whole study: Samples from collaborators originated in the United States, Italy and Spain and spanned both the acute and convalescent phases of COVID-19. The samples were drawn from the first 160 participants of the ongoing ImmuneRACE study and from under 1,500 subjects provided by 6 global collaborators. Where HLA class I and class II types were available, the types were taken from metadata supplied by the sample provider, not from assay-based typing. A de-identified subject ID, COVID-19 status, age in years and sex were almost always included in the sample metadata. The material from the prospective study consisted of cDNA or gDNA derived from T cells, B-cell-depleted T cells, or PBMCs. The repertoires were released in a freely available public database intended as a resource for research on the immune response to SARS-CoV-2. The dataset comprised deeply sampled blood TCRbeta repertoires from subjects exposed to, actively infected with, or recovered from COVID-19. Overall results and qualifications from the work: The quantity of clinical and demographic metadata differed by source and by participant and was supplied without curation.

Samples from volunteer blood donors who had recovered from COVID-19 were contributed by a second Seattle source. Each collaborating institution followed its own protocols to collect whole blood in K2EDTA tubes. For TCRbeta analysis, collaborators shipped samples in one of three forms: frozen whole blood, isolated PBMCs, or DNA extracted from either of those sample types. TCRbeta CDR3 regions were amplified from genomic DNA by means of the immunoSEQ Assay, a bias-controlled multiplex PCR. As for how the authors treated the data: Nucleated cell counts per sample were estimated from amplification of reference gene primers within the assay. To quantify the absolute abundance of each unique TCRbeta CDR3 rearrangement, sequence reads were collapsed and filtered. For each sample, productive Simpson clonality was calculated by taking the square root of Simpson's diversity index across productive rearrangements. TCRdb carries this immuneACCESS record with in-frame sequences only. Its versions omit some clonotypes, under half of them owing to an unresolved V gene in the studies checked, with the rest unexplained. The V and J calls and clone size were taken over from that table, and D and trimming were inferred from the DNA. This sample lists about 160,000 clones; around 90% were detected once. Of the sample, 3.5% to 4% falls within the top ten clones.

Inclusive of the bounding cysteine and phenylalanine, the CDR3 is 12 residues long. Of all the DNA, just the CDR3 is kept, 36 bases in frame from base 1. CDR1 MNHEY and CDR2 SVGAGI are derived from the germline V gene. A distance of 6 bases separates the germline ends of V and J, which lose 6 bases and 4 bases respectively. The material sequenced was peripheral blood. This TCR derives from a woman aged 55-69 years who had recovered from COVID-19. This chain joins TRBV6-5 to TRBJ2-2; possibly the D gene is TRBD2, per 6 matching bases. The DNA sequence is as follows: TGTGCCAGCAGGGGAGGCACCGGGGAGCTGTTTTTT. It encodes CASRGGTGELFF.